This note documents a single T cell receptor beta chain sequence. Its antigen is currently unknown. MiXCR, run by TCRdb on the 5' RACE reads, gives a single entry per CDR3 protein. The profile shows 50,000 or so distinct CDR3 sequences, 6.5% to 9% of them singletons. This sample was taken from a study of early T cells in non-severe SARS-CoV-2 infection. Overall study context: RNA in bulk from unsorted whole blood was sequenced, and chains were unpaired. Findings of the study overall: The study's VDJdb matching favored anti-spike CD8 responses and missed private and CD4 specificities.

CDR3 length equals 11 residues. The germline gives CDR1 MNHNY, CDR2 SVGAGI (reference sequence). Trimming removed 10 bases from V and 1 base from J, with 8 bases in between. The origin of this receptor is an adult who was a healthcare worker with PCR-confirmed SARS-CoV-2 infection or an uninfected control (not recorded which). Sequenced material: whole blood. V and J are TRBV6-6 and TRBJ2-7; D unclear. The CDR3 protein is CATADSYEQYF. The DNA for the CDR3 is TGTGCCACCGCCGATTCCTACGAGCAGTACTTC.